Listed here are 10 T cell receptor beta chains from one sample, sequenced in a study of OX40 agonist ivuxolimab in advanced cancers. TCRdb's copy holds only in-frame clones and misses some; the assay was immunoSEQ multiplex PCR. Altogether about 80,000 clones are present, about 86% being singletons, with the ten largest covering approximately 2%. This specimen consisted of CD4+ or CD8+ T cells sorted from blood, obtained in a trial of the OX40 agonist ivuxolimab. The receptors come from an adult with an advanced solid tumor such as melanoma, head and neck, liver or kidney cancer.

The CDR3: CASSLTSGRAGYEQYF. Written as DNA, the CDR3 is TGTGCCAGCAGTCTCACTAGCGGGAGGGCCGGCTACGAGCAGTACTTC. This chain uses TRBV2 with TRBJ2-7, with 13 bases lining up with TRBD2. The CDR3 loop spans 16 amino acids. Germline trimming cut 5 bases from V and 3 bases from J; bases unmatched to any gene: 7. Germline-derived CDR1 and CDR2 are SNHLY and FYNNEI. The whole variable domain, remainder taken from reference TRBV2 and TRBJ2-7, is EPEVTQTPSHQVTQMGQEVILRCVPISNHLYFYWYRQILGQKVEFLVSFYNNEISEKSEIFDDQFSVERPDGSNFTLKIRSTKLEDSAMYFCASSLTSGRAGYEQYFGPGTRLTVT.

This clone was observed once. CDR3 nucleotides: TGTGCCATCCGGAGGGGGCAGGACACCGGGGAGCTGTTTTTT. Translating gives CAIRRGQDTGELFF. This sequence joins TRBV10-3 and TRBJ2-2, with D possibly TRBD1 on 7 matching bases. The V gene lost 8 bases and the J gene lost 3 bases, with 13 bases spanning the gap. Per germline, CDR1 ENHRY and CDR2 SYGVKD. The CDR3 is 14 amino acids.

The CDR3 sequence is CASSVDPGPTNTGELFF. For the CDR3, the DNA is TGTGCCAGCAGCGTAGATCCAGGGCCAACGAACACCGGGGAGCTGTTTTTT. The V call is TRBV9, the J call TRBJ2-2; a weak D match, TRBD1 (5 bases). This CDR3 is 17 amino acids long. Germline loops: CDR1 SGDLS, CDR2 YYNGEE. Trimming removed 0 bases at V and 0 bases at J, with 12 bases between.

V usage is TRBV30 and J usage is TRBJ2-2; 9 bases align to TRBD2. The CDR3 loop spans 15 amino acids. In germline, CDR1 is GTSNPN, CDR2 SVGIG (reference sequence). V shed 3 bases, J shed 5 bases, and the junction held 7 bases outside the gene matches. CDR3 DNA sequence: TGTGCCTGGAGGACAATAGCGGGAGAGACCGGGGAGCTGTTTTTT. The encoded protein is CAWRTIAGETGELFF.

The chain uses TRBV14 and TRBJ2-5, with TRBD2 identical over 13 bases. The germline V gene encodes CDR1 SGHDN and CDR2 FVKESK. Trimming cost V 0 bases and J 7 bases; bases outside gene matches: 8. There are 17 residues in the CDR3. The CDR3 DNA is TGTGCCAGCAGCCAAGATCTCGGACTAGCGGGAGACGGGACCCAGTACTTC. Translation gives CASSQDLGLAGDGTQYF.

The chain employs TRBV7-2 and TRBJ2-7, with 12 bases that match TRBD2. Germline CDR1 reads SGHTA; CDR2 reads FQGNSA. CDR3 length equals 17 residues. V lost 5 bases to trimming and J lost 6 bases; unmatched junction nucleotides: 14. CDR3 sequence reads: CASSLKAVGLAGFEQYF. The CDR3 DNA follows: TGTGCCAGCAGCCTAAAAGCCGTCGGACTAGCGGGATTCGAGCAGTACTTC.

In this sample, this clone turned up once. The V call is TRBV18, the J call TRBJ1-1; D not certain. The CDR3 has 13 amino acids. Germline loops: CDR1 KGHSH, CDR2 LQKENI. V shed 3 bases and J shed 3 bases, with 8 bases lying between them. The CDR3 region has the DNA TGTGCCAGCTCACCTGCTCGCGACACTGAAGCTTTCTTT. Protein product: CASSPARDTEAFF. The full variable domain, with the rest looked up from reference TRBV18 and TRBJ1-1, is NAGVMQNPRHLVRRRGQEARLRCSPMKGHSHVYWYRQLPEEGLKFMVYLQKENIIDESGMPKERFSAEFPKEGPSILRIQQVVRGDSAAYFCASSPARDTEAFFGQGTRLTVV.

The rearrangement uses TRBV5-1 and TRBJ1-1; TRBD1 agrees at 7 bases. CDR1 SGHRS and CDR2 YFSETQ come from the germline V gene. The CDR3 is 14 residues long. The J segment lost 1 base and the V segment lost 9 bases, leaving 9 bases of the junction unmatched. The chain's CDR3 is CATGTASANTEAFF. The CDR3 DNA reads TGCGCCACCGGGACAGCTTCTGCGAACACTGAAGCTTTCTTT.

This clone was counted a single time. The V gene is TRBV5-1, the J gene TRBJ2-3; a possible D gene is TRBD2 (6 bases). Trimming left V 4 bases short and J 4 bases short, with 13 bases between. Germline-derived CDR1 and CDR2 are SGHRS and YFSETQ. There are 14 residues in the CDR3. The CDR3 region is CASSAGWRADTQYF. In nucleotides, the CDR3 is TGCGCCAGCAGCGCGGGATGGAGGGCAGATACGCAGTATTTT.

The chain uses TRBV30 and TRBJ1-4, with a possible D match to TRBD1 (6 bases). The CDR3 is made up of 13 amino acids. Trimming removed 4 bases at V and 6 bases at J, with 12 bases between. Per germline, CDR1 GTSNPN and CDR2 SVGIG (reference sequence). CDR3 in amino acids: CAWKGGTYEKLFF. CDR3 DNA: TGTGCCTGGAAGGGGGGGACTTATGAAAAACTGTTTTTT.